The entry below describes one T cell receptor (beta chain). The germline CDR1 and CDR2 sequences are GTSNPN and SVGIG (reference sequence). The germline V and J ends were trimmed by 1 base and 3 bases, with 9 bases remaining between them. The CDR3 contains 13 residues. These data originate in a study of blood T cell repertoires in COVID-19. On the study more broadly: The United States, Italy and Spain were the sources of the acute and convalescent COVID-19 samples. Sources were T cells, B-cell-depleted T cells, or PBMCs; the material itself was cDNA or gDNA.

Per the original data handling: Amplification with reference gene primers provided the estimates of nucleated cell counts. Data came from immunoSEQ multiplex PCR; TCRdb stores just in-frame clones and leaves some out. V and J calls and clone size follow that table, whereas D and trimming were derived from the DNA. The table shows 200,000 or so clones, with approximately 82% occurring only once. Sequencing was done on a sample of peripheral blood. The TCR sequence derives from a human donor with acute or convalescent COVID-19. The donor label of this sample is uncertain. This chain links TRBV30 with TRBJ1-1; a weak D match, TRBD1 (5 bases). This chain's CDR3 is CAWSGGEYTEAFF. In DNA, the CDR3 is TGTGCCTGGAGTGGGGGGGAGTACACTGAAGCTTTCTTT.